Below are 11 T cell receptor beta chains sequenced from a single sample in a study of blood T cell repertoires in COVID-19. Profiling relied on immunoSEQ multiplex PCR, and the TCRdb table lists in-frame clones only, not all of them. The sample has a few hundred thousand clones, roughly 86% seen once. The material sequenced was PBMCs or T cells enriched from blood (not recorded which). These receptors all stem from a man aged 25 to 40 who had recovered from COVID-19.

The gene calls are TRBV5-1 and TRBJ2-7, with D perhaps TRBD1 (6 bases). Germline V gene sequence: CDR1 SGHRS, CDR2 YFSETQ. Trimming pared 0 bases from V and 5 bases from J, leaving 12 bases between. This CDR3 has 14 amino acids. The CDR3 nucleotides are TGCGCCAGCAGCTTGGGTACAGGGAGCCACGAGCAGTACTTC. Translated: CASSLGTGSHEQYF.

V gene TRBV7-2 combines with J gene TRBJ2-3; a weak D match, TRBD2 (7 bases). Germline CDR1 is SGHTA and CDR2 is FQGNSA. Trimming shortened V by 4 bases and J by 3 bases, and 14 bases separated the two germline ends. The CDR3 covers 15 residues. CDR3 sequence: CASSYTGRGTDTQYF. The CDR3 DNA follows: TGTGCCAGCAGCTACACAGGGAGGGGGACAGATACGCAGTATTTT.

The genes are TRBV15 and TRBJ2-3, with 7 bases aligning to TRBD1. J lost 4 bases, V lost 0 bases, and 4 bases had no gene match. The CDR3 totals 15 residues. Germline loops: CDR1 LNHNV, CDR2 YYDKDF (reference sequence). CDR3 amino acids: CATSRDRGPSDTQYF. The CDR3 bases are TGTGCCACCAGCAGAGATAGGGGGCCCTCAGATACGCAGTATTTT.

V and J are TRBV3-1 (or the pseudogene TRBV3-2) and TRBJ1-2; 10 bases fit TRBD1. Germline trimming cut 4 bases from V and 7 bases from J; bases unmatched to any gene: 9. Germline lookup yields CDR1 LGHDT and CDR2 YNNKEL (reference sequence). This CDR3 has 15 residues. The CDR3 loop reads CASSPLGQGKTGYTF. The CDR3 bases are TGTGCCAGCAGCCCTCTGGGACAGGGGAAAACTGGCTACACCTTC.

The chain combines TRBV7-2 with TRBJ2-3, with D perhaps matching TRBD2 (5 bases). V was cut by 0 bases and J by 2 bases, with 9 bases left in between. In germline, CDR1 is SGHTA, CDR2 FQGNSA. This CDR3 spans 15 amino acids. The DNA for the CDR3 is TGTGCCAGCAGCTTAGCGAGGACTGCCACAGATACGCAGTATTTT. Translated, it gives CASSLARTATDTQYF. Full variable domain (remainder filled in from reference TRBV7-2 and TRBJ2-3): GAGVSQSPSNKVTEKGKDVELRCDPISGHTALYWYRQSLGQGLEFLIYFQGNSAPDKSGLPSDRFSAERTGGSVSTLTIQRTQQEDSAVYLCASSLARTATDTQYFGPGTRLTVL.

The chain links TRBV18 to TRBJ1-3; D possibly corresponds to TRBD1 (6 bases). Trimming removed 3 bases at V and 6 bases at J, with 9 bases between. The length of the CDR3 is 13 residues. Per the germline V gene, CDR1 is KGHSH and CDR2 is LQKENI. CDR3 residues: CASSPGGPNTIYF. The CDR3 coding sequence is TGTGCCAGCTCACCCGGGGGGCCAAACACCATATATTTT.

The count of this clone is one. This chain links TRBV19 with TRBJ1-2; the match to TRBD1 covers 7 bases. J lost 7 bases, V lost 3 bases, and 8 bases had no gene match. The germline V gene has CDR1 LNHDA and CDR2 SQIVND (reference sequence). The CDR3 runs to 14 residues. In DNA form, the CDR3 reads TGTGCCAGTAGTATCGCACAGGGGTTAGGTGGCTACACCTTC. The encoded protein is CASSIAQGLGGYTF.

DNA for the CDR3: TGTGCCAGCAGTCCAGGACAATTCTATAATTCACCCCTCCACTTT. Protein: CASSPGQFYNSPLHF. The rearrangement joins TRBV5-4 to TRBJ1-6; D may be TRBD1 (5 bases). The CDR3 runs 15 residues. With 5 bases removed from V and 3 bases from J, the gap between germline ends came to 12 bases. Germline CDR1 reads SGHNT; CDR2 reads YYREEE (reference sequence).

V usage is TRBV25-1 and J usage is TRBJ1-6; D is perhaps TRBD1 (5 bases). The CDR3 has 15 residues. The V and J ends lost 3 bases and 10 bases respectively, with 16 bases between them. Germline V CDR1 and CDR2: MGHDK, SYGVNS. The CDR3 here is CASSEGREGPSPLHF. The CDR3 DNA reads TGTGCCAGCAGTGAGGGTCGGGAGGGACCCTCACCCCTCCACTTT. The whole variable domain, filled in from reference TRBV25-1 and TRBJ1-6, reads EADIYQTPRYLVIGTGKKITLECSQTMGHDKMYWYQQDPGMELHLIHYSYGVNSTEKGDLSSESTVSRIRTEHFPLTLESARPSHTSQYLCASSEGREGPSPLHFGNGTRLTVT.

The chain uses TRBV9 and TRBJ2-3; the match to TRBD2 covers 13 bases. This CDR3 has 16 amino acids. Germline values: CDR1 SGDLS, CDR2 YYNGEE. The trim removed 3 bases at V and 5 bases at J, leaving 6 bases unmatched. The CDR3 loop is CASSAGTSGVLDTQYF. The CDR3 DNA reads TGTGCCAGCAGCGCCGGGACTAGCGGGGTACTAGATACGCAGTATTTT.

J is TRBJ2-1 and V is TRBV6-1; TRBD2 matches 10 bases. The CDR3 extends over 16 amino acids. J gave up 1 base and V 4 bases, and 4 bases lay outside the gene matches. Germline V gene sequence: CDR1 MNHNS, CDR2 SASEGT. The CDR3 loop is CASSVLLAGSYNEQFF. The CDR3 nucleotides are TGTGCCAGCAGTGTGCTACTAGCGGGATCCTACAATGAGCAGTTCTTC.